The 8 T cell receptor beta chains in this list originate from one sample, sequenced in a study of T cell responses to AZD1222 COVID-19 vaccine. The repertoire was sequenced with immunoSEQ multiplex PCR; TCRdb's copy has only in-frame clones and lacks some. Among under 140,000 clones listed, roughly 87% were seen once. The specimen was peripheral blood, collected on day 0 of AZD1222 vaccination. All receptors come from an adult in good health.

The chain employs TRBV5-4 and TRBJ2-7; D assignment may be TRBD1 or TRBD2 (5 bases each). V lost 2 bases to trimming and J lost 4 bases, with 13 bases between them. CDR3 length: 14 amino acids. Per the germline V gene, CDR1 is SGHNT and CDR2 is YYREEE (reference sequence). CDR3 sequence (DNA): TGTGCCAGCAGCTTACCGGGACCCACATACGAGCAGTACTTC. It yields the protein CASSLPGPTYEQYF.

The rearrangement links TRBV5-1 to TRBJ2-3; tentative D call: TRBD2 (6 bases). The V gene's germline CDR1 is SGHRS and CDR2 YFSETQ. V gave up 7 bases and J gave up 0 bases, with 15 bases separating them. The CDR3 runs 15 residues. The CDR3 DNA reads as TGCGCCAGCGTACTAGGAGGGGCCAGCACAGATACGCAGTATTTT. Its protein is CASVLGGASTDTQYF. Based on the CDR3 plus reference TRBV5-1 and TRBJ2-3, the full variable domain is KAGVTQTPRYLIKTRGQQVTLSCSPISGHRSVSWYQQTPGQGLQFLFEYFSETQRNKGNFPGRFSGRQFSNSRSEMNVSTLELGDSALYLCASVLGGASTDTQYFGPGTRLTVL.

The CDR3, as DNA: TGTGCCAGAAGCCACCGGGGATCTGGCTATGGCTACACCTTC. Protein: CARSHRGSGYGYTF. The chain employs TRBV5-3 and TRBJ1-2; D not certain. TRBV5-3 is an ORF, and what it does is uncertain. Trimming pared 4 bases from V and 4 bases from J, leaving 14 bases between. The length of the CDR3 is 14 residues.

The chain carries TRBV5-4 and TRBJ1-2; tentatively, D is TRBD1 (5 bases). The length of the CDR3 is 15 residues. Germline V lookup: CDR1 SGHNT, CDR2 YYREEE (reference sequence). V lost 4 bases and J 0 bases, leaving 13 bases between the germline ends. The CDR3 DNA reads as TGTGCCAGCAGCCTAGCAGGGAGAGCTAACTATGGCTACACCTTC. Amino acid sequence: CASSLAGRANYGYTF. The full variable domain, with the rest looked up from reference TRBV5-4 and TRBJ1-2, is ETGVTQSPTHLIKTRGQQVTLRCSSQSGHNTVSWYQQALGQGPQFIFQYYREEENGRGNFPPRFSGLQFPNYSSELNVNALELDDSALYLCASSLAGRANYGYTFGSGTRLTVV.

CDR3 loop: CSAADRTAFF. In DNA, the CDR3 is TGCAGTGCTGCGGACCGCACGGCTTTCTTT. The V gene is TRBV20-1, the J gene TRBJ1-1; D is ambiguous. Germline-derived CDR1 and CDR2 are DFQATT and SNEGSKA (reference sequence). CDR3 length: 10 amino acids. Deletions cut 5 bases from V and 11 bases from J, with 12 bases between.

The chain links TRBV11-1 to TRBJ1-6; maybe TRBD1 (5 bases). This CDR3 comprises 13 residues. CDR1 is SGHAT, CDR2 FQDESV, per germline (reference sequence). With 6 bases removed from V and 13 bases from J, the gap between germline ends came to 16 bases. The CDR3 is CASSSMGGTPLHF. The CDR3 DNA sequence: TGTGCCAGCAGTTCAATGGGGGGAACGCCCCTCCACTTT. The full variable domain, with the rest looked up from reference TRBV11-1 and TRBJ1-6, is EAEVAQSPRYKITEKSQAVAFWCDPISGHATLYWYRQILGQGPELLVQFQDESVVDDSQLPKDRFSAERLKGVDSTLKIQPAELGDSAMYLCASSSMGGTPLHFGNGTRLTVT.

The V and J genes are TRBV5-4 and TRBJ2-3; no definite D call. Germline V CDR1 and CDR2: SGHNT, YYREEE (reference sequence). The V end was cut by 2 bases, the J end by 2 bases, with 15 bases between. The CDR3 extends over 16 amino acids. CDR3 coding DNA: TGTGCCAGCAGCTTACACTGGCAGGCCTACACAGATACGCAGTATTTT. It codes for CASSLHWQAYTDTQYF.

This chain uses TRBV19 with TRBJ2-1; D not resolved. V dropped 1 base and J dropped 7 bases, with 2 bases sitting between them. This CDR3 region has 11 residues. Germline-derived CDR1 and CDR2 are LNHDA and SQIVND (reference sequence). CDR3 sequence reads: CASSIVNEQFF. The CDR3 bases are TGTGCCAGTAGTATAGTGAATGAGCAGTTCTTC. Filled out from reference TRBV19 and TRBJ2-1, the complete variable domain reads DGGITQSPKYLFRKEGQNVTLSCEQNLNHDAMYWYRQDPGQGLRLIYYSQIVNDFQKGDIAEGYSVSREKKESFPLTVTSAQKNPTAFYLCASSIVNEQFFGPGTRLTVL.